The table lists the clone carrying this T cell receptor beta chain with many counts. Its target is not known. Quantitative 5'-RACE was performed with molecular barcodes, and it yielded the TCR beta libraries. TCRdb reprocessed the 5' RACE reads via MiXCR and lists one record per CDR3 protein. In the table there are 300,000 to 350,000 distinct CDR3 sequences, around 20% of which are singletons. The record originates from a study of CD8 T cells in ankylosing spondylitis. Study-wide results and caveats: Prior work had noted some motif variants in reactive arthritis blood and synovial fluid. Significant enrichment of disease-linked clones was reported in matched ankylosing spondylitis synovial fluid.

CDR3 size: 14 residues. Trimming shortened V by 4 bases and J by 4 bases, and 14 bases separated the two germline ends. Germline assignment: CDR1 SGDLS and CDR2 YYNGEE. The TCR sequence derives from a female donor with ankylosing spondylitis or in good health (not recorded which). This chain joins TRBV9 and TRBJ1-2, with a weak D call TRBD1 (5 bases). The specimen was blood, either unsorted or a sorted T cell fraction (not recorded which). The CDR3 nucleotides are TGTGCCAGCAGCCCCCGGGGGAGGGGCTATGGCTACACCTTC. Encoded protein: CASSPRGRGYGYTF.